This TCR beta chain emerged from a study of blood T cell repertoires in COVID-19 (dated by TCRdb to 2020 to 2022). About the full investigation: Samples from collaborators originated in the United States, Italy and Spain and spanned both the acute and convalescent phases of COVID-19. The material from the prospective study consisted of cDNA or gDNA derived from T cells, B-cell-depleted T cells, or PBMCs. Deeply sampled blood TCRbeta repertoires from subjects exposed to, actively infected with, or recovered from COVID-19 were included in the dataset. The repertoires were made available in a free public database intended to serve as a resource for research on the immune response to SARS-CoV-2. The samples were drawn from two sources: the first 160 participants of the ongoing ImmuneRACE study, and some 1,300 subjects contributed by 6 global collaborators. Nearly every sample came with metadata listing a de-identified subject ID, COVID-19 status, age in years and sex. Where available, HLA class I and class II types were obtained from metadata supplied by the sample provider rather than from assay-based typing. Overall study results and their limits: Clinical and demographic metadata were provided uncurated, with the amount varying by source and participant.

The collaborating institutions used their own protocols to collect whole blood in K2EDTA tubes. For TCRbeta analysis, collaborator samples were shipped as frozen whole blood, as isolated PBMCs, or as DNA extracted from either sample type. TCRbeta CDR3 regions were amplified from genomic DNA using the immunoSEQ Assay, a bias-controlled multiplex PCR. The study's own analysis went as follows. The number of nucleated cells in each sample was estimated by amplification of reference gene primers within the assay. Sequence reads were collapsed and filtered to measure the absolute abundance of every unique TCRbeta CDR3 rearrangement. For each sample, productive Simpson clonality was calculated as the square root of Simpson's diversity index across productive rearrangements. This immuneACCESS table, as held by TCRdb, lists in-frame sequences with V and J called but not all clones. Of the missing ones, under half trace to an unresolved V gene in checked studies; the others have no known cause. V, J and clone size derive from that table, while D and trimming were established from the DNA sequence. The sample records approximately 40,000 clones, 84% of which are singletons. Clones ranked in the top ten supply around two fifths of the sample.

A remark on this clone: The specificity of this receptor is unknown. Qualities for individual bases were not recorded, and no much larger clone is one base off.

CDR1 and CDR2 are drawn from the germline V gene: SGHRS, YFSETQ. V ends up 1 base short and J 3 bases short, with an unmatched junction base count of 6. The CDR3, cysteine through phenylalanine, is 15 amino acids long. Left in the record is the CDR3 DNA by itself, 45 bases read in frame from the first base. Sequenced material: peripheral blood. This sequence was found in a human donor in a cohort sampled during active COVID-19. The rearrangement joined TRBV5-1 to TRBJ1-2; 7 bases in the junction line up with TRBD1. The CDR3 here reads CASSLQGGRDYGYTF. Here is the DNA: TGCGCCAGCAGCTTGCAAGGGGGCAGGGACTATGGCTACACCTTC.